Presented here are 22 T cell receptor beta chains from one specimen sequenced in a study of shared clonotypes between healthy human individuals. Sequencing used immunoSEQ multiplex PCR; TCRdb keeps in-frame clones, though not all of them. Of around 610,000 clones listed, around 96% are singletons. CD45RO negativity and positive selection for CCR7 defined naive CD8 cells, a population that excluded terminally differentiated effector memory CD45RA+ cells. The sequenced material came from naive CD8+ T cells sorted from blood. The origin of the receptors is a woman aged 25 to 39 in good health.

This CDR3 reads CASSSNRVVTSGANVLTF. The DNA for the CDR3 is TGTGCCAGCAGCTCCAACCGAGTAGTGACCTCTGGGGCCAACGTCCTGACTTTC. The chain joins TRBV7-8 to TRBJ2-6; the D is unclear. Germline assignment: CDR1 SGHVS and CDR2 FQNEAQ. The CDR3 extends over 18 amino acids. The V end lost 4 bases, the J end lost 0 bases, and 16 bases lay between the germline ends.

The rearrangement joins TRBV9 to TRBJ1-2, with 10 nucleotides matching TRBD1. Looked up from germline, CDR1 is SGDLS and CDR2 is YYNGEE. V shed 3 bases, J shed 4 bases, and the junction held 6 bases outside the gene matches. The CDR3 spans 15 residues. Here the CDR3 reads CASSATGGSVYGYTF. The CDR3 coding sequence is TGTGCCAGCAGCGCGACAGGGGGCTCCGTCTATGGCTACACCTTC.

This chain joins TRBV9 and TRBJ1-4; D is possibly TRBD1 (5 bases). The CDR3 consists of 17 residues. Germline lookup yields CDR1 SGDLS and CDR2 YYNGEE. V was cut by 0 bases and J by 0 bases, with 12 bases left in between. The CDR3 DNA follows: TGTGCCAGCAGCGTAGCCGGGGCGGTAACAACTAATGAAAAACTGTTTTTT. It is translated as CASSVAGAVTTNEKLFF.

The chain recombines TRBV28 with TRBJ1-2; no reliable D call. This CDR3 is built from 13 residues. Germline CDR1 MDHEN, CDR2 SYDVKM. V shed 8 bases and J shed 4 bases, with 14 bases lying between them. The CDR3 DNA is TGTGCCAGCGGATCCCCTTGGGCCTATGGCTACACCTTC. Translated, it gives CASGSPWAYGYTF.

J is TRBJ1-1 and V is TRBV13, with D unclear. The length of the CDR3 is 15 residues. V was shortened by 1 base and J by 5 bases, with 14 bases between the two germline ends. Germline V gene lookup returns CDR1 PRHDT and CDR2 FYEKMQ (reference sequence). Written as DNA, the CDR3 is TGTGCCAGCAGCTTAGCGGGGTCCCCGGGGACTGAAGCTTTCTTT. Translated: CASSLAGSPGTEAFF.

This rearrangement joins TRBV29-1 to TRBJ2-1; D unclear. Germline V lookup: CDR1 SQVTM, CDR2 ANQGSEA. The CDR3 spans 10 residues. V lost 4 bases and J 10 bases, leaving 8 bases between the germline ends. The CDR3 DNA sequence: TGCAGCGTTGCAGGTAGCGAGCAGTTCTTC. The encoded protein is CSVAGSEQFF.

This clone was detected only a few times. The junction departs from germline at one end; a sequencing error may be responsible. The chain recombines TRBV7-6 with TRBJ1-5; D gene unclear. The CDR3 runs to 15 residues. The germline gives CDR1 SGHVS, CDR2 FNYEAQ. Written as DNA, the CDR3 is TGTGCCAGCAGCCTAGCGCGAGGTCGGAATCAGCCCCAGCATTTT. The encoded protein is CASSLARGRNQPQHF. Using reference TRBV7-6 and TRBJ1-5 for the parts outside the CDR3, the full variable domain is GAGVSQSPRYKVTKRGQDVALRCDPISGHVSLYWYRQALGQGPEFLTYFNYEAQQDKSGLPNDRFSAERPEGSISTLTIQRTEQRDSAMYRCASSLARGRNQPQHFGDGTRLSIL.

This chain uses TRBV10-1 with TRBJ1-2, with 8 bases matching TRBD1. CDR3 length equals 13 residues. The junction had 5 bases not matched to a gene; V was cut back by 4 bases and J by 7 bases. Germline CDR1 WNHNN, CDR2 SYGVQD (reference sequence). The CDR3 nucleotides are TGCGCCAGCAGTGCAGACAGGGGTTCTGGCTACACCTTC. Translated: CASSADRGSGYTF.

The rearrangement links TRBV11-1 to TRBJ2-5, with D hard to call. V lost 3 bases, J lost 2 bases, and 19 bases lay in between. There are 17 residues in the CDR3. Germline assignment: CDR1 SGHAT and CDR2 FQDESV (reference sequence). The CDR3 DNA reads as TGTGCCAGCAGCTTCGAATATGGTATAACACCACAAGAGACCCAGTACTTC. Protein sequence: CASSFEYGITPQETQYF.

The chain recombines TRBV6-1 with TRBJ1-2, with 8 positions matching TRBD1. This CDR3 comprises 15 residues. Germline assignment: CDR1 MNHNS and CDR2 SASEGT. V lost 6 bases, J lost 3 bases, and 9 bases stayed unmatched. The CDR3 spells CASRRDRGEDYGYTF. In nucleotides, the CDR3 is TGTGCCAGCAGACGAGACAGGGGCGAGGACTATGGCTACACCTTC.

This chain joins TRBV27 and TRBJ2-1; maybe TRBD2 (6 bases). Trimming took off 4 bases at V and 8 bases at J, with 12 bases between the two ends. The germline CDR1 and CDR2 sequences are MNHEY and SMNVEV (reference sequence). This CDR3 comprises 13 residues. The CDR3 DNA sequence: TGTGCCAGCAGTTCTCGACTAGTCGATGAGCAGTTCTTC. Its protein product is CASSSRLVDEQFF.

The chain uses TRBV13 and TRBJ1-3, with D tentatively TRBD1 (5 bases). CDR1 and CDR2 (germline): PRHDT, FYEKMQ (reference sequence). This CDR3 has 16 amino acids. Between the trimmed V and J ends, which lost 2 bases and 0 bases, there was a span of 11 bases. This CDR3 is CASSLYGDYSGNTIYF. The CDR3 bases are TGTGCCAGCAGCTTATACGGGGACTACTCTGGAAACACCATATATTTT.

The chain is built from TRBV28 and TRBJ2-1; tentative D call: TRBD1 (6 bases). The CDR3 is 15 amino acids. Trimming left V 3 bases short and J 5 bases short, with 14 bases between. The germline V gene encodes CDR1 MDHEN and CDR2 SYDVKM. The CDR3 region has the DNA TGTGCCAGCAGTTTGTTCAGGGGCCTTAACAATGAGCAGTTCTTC. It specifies CASSLFRGLNNEQFF.

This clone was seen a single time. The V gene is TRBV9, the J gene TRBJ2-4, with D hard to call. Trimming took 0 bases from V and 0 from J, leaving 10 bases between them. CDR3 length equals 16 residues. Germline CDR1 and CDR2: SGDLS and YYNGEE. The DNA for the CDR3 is TGTGCCAGCAGCGTAGGGCCCCCTCTAGCCAAAAACATTCAGTACTTC. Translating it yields CASSVGPPLAKNIQYF.

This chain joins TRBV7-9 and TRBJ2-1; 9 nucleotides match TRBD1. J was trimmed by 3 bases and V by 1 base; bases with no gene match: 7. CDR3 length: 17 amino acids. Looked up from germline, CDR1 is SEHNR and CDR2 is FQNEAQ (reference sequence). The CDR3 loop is CASSLGGLGQGYNEQFF. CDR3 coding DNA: TGTGCCAGCAGCTTAGGCGGGTTGGGACAGGGCTACAATGAGCAGTTCTTC.

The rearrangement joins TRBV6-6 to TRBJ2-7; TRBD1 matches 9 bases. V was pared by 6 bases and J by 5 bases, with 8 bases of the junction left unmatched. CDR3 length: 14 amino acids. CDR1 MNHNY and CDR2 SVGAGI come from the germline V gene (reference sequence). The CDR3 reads CASSPPGTGHEQYF. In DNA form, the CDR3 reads TGTGCCAGCAGCCCCCCGGGGACAGGGCACGAGCAGTACTTC.

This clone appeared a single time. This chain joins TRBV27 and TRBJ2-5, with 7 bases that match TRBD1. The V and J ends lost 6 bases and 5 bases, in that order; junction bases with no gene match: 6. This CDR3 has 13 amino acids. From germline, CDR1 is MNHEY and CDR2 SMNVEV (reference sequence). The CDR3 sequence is CASSPGQPETQYF. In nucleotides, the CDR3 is TGTGCCAGCAGCCCGGGACAGCCGGAGACCCAGTACTTC.

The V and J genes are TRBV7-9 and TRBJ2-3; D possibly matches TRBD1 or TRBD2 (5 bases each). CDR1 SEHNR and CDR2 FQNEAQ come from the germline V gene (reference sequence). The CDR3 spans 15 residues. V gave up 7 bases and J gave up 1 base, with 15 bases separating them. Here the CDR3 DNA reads TGTGCCAGCAAACGGGACGGGGACCGCACAGATACGCAGTATTTT. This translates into CASKRDGDRTDTQYF.

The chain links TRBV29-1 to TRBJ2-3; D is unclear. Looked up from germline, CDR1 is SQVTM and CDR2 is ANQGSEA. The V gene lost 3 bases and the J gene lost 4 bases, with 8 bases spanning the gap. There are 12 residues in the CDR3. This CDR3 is CSVETRPDTQYF. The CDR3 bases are TGCAGCGTTGAGACCCGCCCAGATACGCAGTATTTT.

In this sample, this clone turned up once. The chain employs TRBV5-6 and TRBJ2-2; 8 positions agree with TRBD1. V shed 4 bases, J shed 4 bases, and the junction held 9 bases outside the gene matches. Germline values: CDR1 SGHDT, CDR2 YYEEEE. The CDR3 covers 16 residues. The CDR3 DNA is TGTGCCAGCAGCCCCGAGGACAGGGAGATCACCGGGGAGCTGTTTTTT. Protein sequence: CASSPEDREITGELFF.

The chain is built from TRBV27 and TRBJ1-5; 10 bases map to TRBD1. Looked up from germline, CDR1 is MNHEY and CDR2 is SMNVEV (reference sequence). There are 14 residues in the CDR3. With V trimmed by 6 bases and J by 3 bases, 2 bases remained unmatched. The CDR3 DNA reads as TGTGCCAGCAGGGGACAGGGGAACAATCAGCCCCAGCATTTT. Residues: CASRGQGNNQPQHF.

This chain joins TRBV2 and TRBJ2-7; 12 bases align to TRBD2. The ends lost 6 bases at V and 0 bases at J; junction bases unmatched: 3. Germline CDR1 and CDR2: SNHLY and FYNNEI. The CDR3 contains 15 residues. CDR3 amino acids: CASRLGLAGSYEQYF. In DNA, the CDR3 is TGTGCCAGCAGGTTGGGACTAGCGGGCTCCTACGAGCAGTACTTC.